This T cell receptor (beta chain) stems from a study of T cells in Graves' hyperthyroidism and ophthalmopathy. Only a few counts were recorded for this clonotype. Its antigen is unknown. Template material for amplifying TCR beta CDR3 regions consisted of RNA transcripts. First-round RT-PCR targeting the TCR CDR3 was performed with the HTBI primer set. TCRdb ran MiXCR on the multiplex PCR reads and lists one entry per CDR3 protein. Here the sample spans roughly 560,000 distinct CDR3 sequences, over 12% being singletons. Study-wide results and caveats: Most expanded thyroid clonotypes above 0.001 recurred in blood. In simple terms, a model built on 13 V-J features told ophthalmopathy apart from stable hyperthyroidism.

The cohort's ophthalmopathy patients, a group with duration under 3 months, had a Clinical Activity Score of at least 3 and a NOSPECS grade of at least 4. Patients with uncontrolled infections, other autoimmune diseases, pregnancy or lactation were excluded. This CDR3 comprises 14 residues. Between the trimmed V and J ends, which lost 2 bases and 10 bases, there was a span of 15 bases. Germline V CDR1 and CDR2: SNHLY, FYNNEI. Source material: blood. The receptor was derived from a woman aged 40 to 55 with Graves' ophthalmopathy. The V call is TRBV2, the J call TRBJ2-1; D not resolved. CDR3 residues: CASSERAGLGEQFF. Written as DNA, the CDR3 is TGTGCCAGCAGTGAAAGGGCAGGCCTAGGGGAGCAGTTCTTC. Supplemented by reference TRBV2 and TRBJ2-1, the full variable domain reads EPEVTQTPSHQVTQMGQEVILRCVPISNHLYFYWYRQILGQKVEFLVSFYNNEISEKSEIFDDQFSVERPDGSNFTLKIRSTKLEDSAMYFCASSERAGLGEQFFGPGTRLTVL.